A single sample gave rise to the 5 T cell receptor beta chains below, sequenced in a study of Ad26.COV2.S vaccination and SARS-CoV-2 variants. Specified treatment: about 20 received Ad26.COV2.S at low or high dose, single or two shots; about 5 received placebo; per-sample allocation not given. Material that was analyzed had been drawn on day 63 after the first vaccine or placebo injection. Clones were read by immunoSEQ multiplex PCR, and TCRdb kept only the in-frame ones, dropping some. This table holds a few hundred thousand clones, around four fifths found once. Material: peripheral blood, obtained in a trial of Ad26.COV2.S vaccine versus placebo. All receptors come from a person between 18 and 65 years old who received the Ad26.COV2.S COVID-19 vaccine or a placebo.

This clone was seen only once. The chain joins TRBV7-3 to TRBJ2-2; D uncertain. This CDR3 is 13 amino acids long. Germline V gives CDR1 SGHTA, CDR2 FQGTGA. Deletions cut 1 base from V and 6 bases from J, with 6 bases between. The CDR3 DNA reads as TGTGCCAGCAGCTTAATCGCGGCCGGGGAGCTGTTTTTT. It translates to CASSLIAAGELFF.

The chain carries TRBV5-1 and TRBJ2-3; 8 nucleotides match TRBD1. The V gene end was trimmed by 7 bases and the J gene end by 3 bases; junction bases not matched to a gene: 7. The CDR3 is made up of 14 amino acids. Germline V gene data show CDR1 as SGHRS and CDR2 as YFSETQ. This chain's CDR3 is CASRRTGRTDTQYF. DNA for the CDR3: TGCGCCAGCCGACGGACAGGGAGAACAGATACGCAGTATTTT.

The chain recombines TRBV6-5 with TRBJ1-1; 9 bases are shared with TRBD1. Germline V lookup: CDR1 MNHEY, CDR2 SVGAGI. The CDR3 consists of 15 residues. The V gene end was trimmed by 5 bases and the J gene end by 5 bases; junction bases not matched to a gene: 9. CDR3 amino acids: CASSLRQGVYTEAFF. In DNA, the CDR3 is TGTGCCAGCAGTCTCCGACAGGGGGTATATACTGAAGCTTTCTTT.

CDR3 sequence reads: CASSQSFRGTYEQYF. The CDR3 DNA sequence: TGTGCCAGCAGCCAATCCTTCCGGGGTACCTACGAGCAGTACTTC. This chain joins TRBV3-1 (or the pseudogene TRBV3-2) and TRBJ2-7; D perhaps matches TRBD2 (5 bases). This CDR3 contains 15 residues. Trimming took 2 bases from V and 2 from J, leaving 13 bases between them. The germline CDR1 and CDR2 sequences are LGHDT and YNNKEL (reference sequence).

The rearrangement joins TRBV19 to TRBJ1-2; D may be TRBD1 (5 bases). CDR1 is LNHDA and CDR2 is SQIVND in the germline V gene (reference sequence). V was cut by 3 bases and J by 3 bases, with 11 bases left in between. This CDR3 region has 14 residues. The CDR3 bases are TGTGCCAGTAGTATGGGGGGGAGCGACTATGGCTACACCTTC. Translation: CASSMGGSDYGYTF. Supplemented by reference TRBV19 and TRBJ1-2, the full variable domain reads DGGITQSPKYLFRKEGQNVTLSCEQNLNHDAMYWYRQDPGQGLRLIYYSQIVNDFQKGDIAEGYSVSREKKESFPLTVTSAQKNPTAFYLCASSMGGSDYGYTFGSGTRLTVV.